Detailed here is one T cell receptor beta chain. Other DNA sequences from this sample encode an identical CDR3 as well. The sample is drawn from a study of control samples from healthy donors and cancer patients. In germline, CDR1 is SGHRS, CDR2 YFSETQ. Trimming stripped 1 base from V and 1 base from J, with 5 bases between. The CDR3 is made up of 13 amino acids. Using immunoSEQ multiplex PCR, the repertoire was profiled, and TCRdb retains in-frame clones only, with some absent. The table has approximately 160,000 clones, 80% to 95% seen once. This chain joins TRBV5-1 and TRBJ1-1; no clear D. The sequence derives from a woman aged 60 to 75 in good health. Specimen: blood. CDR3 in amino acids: CASSLSPNTEAFF. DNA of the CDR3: TGCGCCAGCAGCTTGTCACCGAACACTGAAGCTTTCTTT.